This TCR beta chain stems from a study of Graves' ophthalmopathy and Graves' hyperthyroidism. The CDR3 loop spans 15 amino acids. Germline V gene lookup returns CDR1 WSHSY and CDR2 SAAADI. Amplifying from RNA transcripts, the study obtained TCR beta CDR3 regions. HTBI primers primed a first-round RT-PCR, and a second-round multiplex PCR followed. Each CDR3 protein gets one entry after TCRdb re-called the multiplex PCR reads with MiXCR. The table shows about 230,000 distinct CDR3 sequences, with about 46% occurring only once. A note on this clonotype: Its antigen is currently unknown. The junction differs from germline at one of its ends, possibly a read error.

The PBMCs were taken from around 9.1 ml of fresh peripheral blood. General study results and limits: Most thyroid-expanded clonotypes exceeding 0.001 frequency were also found in blood.

Sequences were obtained from peripheral blood. The receptor was derived from an adult man with Graves' ophthalmopathy. V gene TRBV10-2 combines with J gene TRBJ1-2; 7 bases are a match to TRBD1. CDR3 sequence: CASSPGDQGGYGYTF. CDR3 in DNA: TGTGCCAGCAGTCCCGGGGACCAGGGGGGGTATGGCTACACCTTC.